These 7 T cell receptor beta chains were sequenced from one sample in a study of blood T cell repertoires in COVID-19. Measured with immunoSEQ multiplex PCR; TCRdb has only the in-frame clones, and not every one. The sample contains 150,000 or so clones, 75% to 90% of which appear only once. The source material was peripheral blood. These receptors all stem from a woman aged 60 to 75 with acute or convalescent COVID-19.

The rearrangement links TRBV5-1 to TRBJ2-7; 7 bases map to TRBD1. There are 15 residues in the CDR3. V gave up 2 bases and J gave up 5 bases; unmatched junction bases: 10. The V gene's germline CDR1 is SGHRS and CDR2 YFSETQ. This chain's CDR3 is CASSLGTALANEQYF. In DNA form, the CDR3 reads TGCGCCAGCAGCTTAGGGACAGCATTAGCTAACGAGCAGTACTTC.

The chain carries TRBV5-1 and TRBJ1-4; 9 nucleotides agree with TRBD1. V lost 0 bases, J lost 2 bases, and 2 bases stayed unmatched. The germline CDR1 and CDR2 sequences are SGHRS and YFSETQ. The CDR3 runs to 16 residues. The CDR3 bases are TGCGCCAGCAGCTTGGACAGGGGGCCGACTAATGAAAAACTGTTTTTT. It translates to CASSLDRGPTNEKLFF.

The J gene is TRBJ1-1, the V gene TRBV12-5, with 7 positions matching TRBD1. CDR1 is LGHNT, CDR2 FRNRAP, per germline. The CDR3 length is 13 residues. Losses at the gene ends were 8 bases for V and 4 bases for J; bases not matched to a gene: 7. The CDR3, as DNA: TGTGCTAGTACAGGGGTTGGTTTCACTGAAGCTTTCTTT. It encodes CASTGVGFTEAFF.

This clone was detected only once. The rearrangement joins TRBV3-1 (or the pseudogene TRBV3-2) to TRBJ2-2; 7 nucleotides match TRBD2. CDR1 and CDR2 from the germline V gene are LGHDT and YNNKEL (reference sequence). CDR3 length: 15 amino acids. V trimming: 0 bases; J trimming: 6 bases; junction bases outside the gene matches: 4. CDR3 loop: CASSQEGGSAGELFF. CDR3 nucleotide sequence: TGTGCCAGCAGCCAAGAGGGGGGGTCAGCCGGGGAGCTGTTTTTT.

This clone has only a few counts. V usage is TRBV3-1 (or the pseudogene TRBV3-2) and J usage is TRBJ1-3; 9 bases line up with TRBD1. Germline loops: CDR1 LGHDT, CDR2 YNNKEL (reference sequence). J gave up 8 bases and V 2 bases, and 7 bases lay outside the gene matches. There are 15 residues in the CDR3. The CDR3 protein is CASSQTQGARDTIYF. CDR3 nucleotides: TGTGCCAGCAGCCAAACACAGGGGGCGCGGGACACCATATATTTT.

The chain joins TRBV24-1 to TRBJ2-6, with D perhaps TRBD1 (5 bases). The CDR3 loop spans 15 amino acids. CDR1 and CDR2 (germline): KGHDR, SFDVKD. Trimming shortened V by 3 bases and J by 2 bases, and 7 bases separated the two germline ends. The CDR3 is CATSDQGTGANVLTF. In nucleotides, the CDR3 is TGTGCCACCAGTGATCAGGGTACTGGGGCCAACGTCCTGACTTTC.

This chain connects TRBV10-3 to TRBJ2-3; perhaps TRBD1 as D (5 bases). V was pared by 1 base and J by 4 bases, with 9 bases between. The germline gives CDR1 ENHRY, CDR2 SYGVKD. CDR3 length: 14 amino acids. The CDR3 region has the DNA TGTGCCATCAGTGAGTTAGGGGCCGCAGATACGCAGTATTTT. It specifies CAISELGAADTQYF.